Following are 32 T cell receptor beta chains from one sample sequenced in a study of shared clonotypes between healthy human individuals. Clones were sequenced by immunoSEQ multiplex PCR, and TCRdb holds only the in-frame ones, with some missing. The data show under 2.5 million clones, about 90% seen once. Sequencing was performed on naive CD4+ T cells from PBMCs. Sample subset: CD45RA+ positively selected. The receptors originated from a man aged 18 to 30 in good health. Some clones in this sample may be carry-over from other donors' samples.

This chain uses TRBV23-1 with TRBJ1-2; no clear D gene. TRBV23-1 is an ORF; its function is uncertain. V lost 4 bases and J 4 bases, leaving 19 bases between the germline ends. The CDR3 consists of 16 residues. CDR3 coding DNA: TGCGCCAGCAGTCCTCCCCCCCGGGTTTATTCCTATGGCTACACCTTC. Translation gives CASSPPPRVYSYGYTF.

The sample holds one count of this clone. The chain links TRBV10-3 to TRBJ2-2; D is undetermined. The CDR3 runs 14 residues. The germline gives CDR1 ENHRY, CDR2 SYGVKD. Trimming removed 6 bases at V and 3 bases at J, with 11 bases between. The chain's CDR3 is CAIRAQGDTGELFF. The CDR3 DNA follows: TGTGCCATCAGAGCACAAGGAGACACCGGGGAGCTGTTTTTT.

The rearrangement links TRBV7-9 to TRBJ2-7; D tentatively reads TRBD1 or TRBD2 (5 bases each). This CDR3 has 16 amino acids. V was trimmed by 6 bases and J by 10 bases, leaving 28 bases between them. Looked up from germline, CDR1 is SEHNR and CDR2 is FQNEAQ (reference sequence). The CDR3, as DNA: TGTGCCAGCAGTTACACCGGGGTGGGCAGGGTGGCGACACAGTACTTC. It yields the protein CASSYTGVGRVATQYF.

This chain joins TRBV28 and TRBJ2-7; TRBD2 agrees at 7 bases. Germline-derived CDR1 and CDR2 are MDHEN and SYDVKM. Losses at the gene ends were 5 bases for V and 0 bases for J; bases not matched to a gene: 13. The CDR3 is 17 residues long. CDR3 DNA: TGTGCCAGCAGTGGCGACGTCGAGCGGGATAGCTCCTACGAGCAGTACTTC. Translation gives CASSGDVERDSSYEQYF.

This chain links TRBV15 with TRBJ1-2, with TRBD1 matching 8 bases. Germline assignment: CDR1 LNHNV and CDR2 YYDKDF (reference sequence). J was trimmed by 5 bases and V by 8 bases; bases with no gene match: 4. CDR3 length equals 12 residues. CDR3 DNA sequence: TGTGCCACCTCCGGACAGGGTTATGGCTACACCTTC. Its translation: CATSGQGYGYTF.

The chain links TRBV27 to TRBJ2-3; tentative D call: TRBD2 (6 bases). Trimming removed 4 bases from V and 14 bases from J, with 28 bases in between. This CDR3 is 16 amino acids long. Germline V gene data show CDR1 as MNHEY and CDR2 as SMNVEV (reference sequence). The CDR3 reads CASSSLMRYREFALYF. CDR3 nucleotide sequence: TGTGCCAGCAGTTCCCTGATGCGGTACCGGGAGTTCGCGCTGTATTTT.

The genes are TRBV7-2 and TRBJ2-5; possible D gene TRBD1, 6 bases. The germline V gene has CDR1 SGHTA and CDR2 FQGNSA. The germline V and J ends were trimmed by 1 base and 4 bases, with 10 bases remaining between them. CDR3 length: 14 amino acids. The DNA for the CDR3 is TGTGCCAGCAGCTTAGACAGGGCGACAGAGACCCAGTACTTC. Translated: CASSLDRATETQYF.

The chain recombines TRBV11-2 with TRBJ2-5; D gene uncertain. V was pared by 3 bases and J by 5 bases, with 13 bases between. CDR3 length: 14 amino acids. CDR1 and CDR2 (germline): SGHAT, FQNNGV. Here the CDR3 DNA reads TGTGCCAGCAGCTTGGACGCAGCCGCCGAGACCCAGTACTTC. This codes for CASSLDAAAETQYF.

This clone turned up a few times. This sample includes further DNA sequences coding for the same CDR3. The chain links TRBV19 to TRBJ1-2; 10 nucleotides line up with TRBD1. Germline CDR1 LNHDA, CDR2 SQIVND (reference sequence). Germline trimming cut 7 bases from V and 3 bases from J; bases unmatched to any gene: 5. The CDR3 has 14 residues. The CDR3 region has the DNA TGTGCCAGTACCAGGGACAGGGGAGACTATGGCTACACCTTC. This gives the protein CASTRDRGDYGYTF.

V is TRBV19 and J is TRBJ2-3, with D perhaps TRBD2 (6 bases). Germline values: CDR1 LNHDA, CDR2 SQIVND (reference sequence). V lost 5 bases and J 4 bases, leaving 7 bases between the germline ends. This CDR3 has 12 residues. The CDR3 reads CASSSSADTQYF. The CDR3 nucleotides are TGTGCCAGTAGTTCTAGCGCAGATACGCAGTATTTT.

The chain carries TRBV2 and TRBJ1-6, with TRBD1 matching over 8 bases. V lost 4 bases and J lost 7; bases outside the gene matches: 3. Germline V gives CDR1 SNHLY, CDR2 FYNNEI. This CDR3 region has 14 residues. The CDR3 protein is CASSVGTGNSPLHF. CDR3 bases: TGTGCCAGCAGTGTTGGGACAGGCAATTCACCCCTCCACTTT.

V gene TRBV7-3 combines with J gene TRBJ2-1, with a tentative D call TRBD1 (6 bases). Between the trimmed V and J ends, which lost 2 bases and 4 bases, there was a span of 12 bases. This CDR3 is built from 15 residues. The germline gives CDR1 SGHTA, CDR2 FQGTGA. The CDR3 reads CASSLGNRAYNEQFF. CDR3 bases: TGTGCCAGCAGCTTAGGAAACAGGGCTTACAATGAGCAGTTCTTC.

The gene calls are TRBV5-5 and TRBJ2-2, with D maybe TRBD1 (6 bases). Germline assignment: CDR1 SGHKS and CDR2 YYEKEE (reference sequence). V was trimmed by 4 bases and J by 1 base, leaving 14 bases between them. The CDR3 runs to 16 residues. The CDR3 is CASSLSRTVNTGELFF. The CDR3 nucleotides are TGTGCCAGCAGCCTTTCCCGGACAGTGAACACCGGGGAGCTGTTTTTT.

V is TRBV10-3 and J is TRBJ2-7, with D possibly being TRBD1 (5 bases). Germline loops: CDR1 ENHRY, CDR2 SYGVKD. Trimming removed 4 bases at V and 6 bases at J, with 10 bases between. The CDR3 is 12 amino acids. The CDR3 protein is CAISVAQGEQYF. The CDR3 region has the DNA TGTGCCATCAGTGTGGCCCAGGGCGAGCAGTACTTC.

The chain joins TRBV9 to TRBJ2-3; D might be TRBD2 (5 bases). The CDR3 has 17 amino acids. Germline V gives CDR1 SGDLS, CDR2 YYNGEE. V gave up 3 bases and J gave up 0 bases, with 17 bases separating them. The CDR3 spells CASSAGPPGVSTDTQYF. CDR3 in DNA: TGTGCCAGCAGCGCCGGTCCACCCGGGGTAAGCACAGATACGCAGTATTTT.

The V gene is TRBV7-2, the J gene TRBJ2-5, with a tentative D call TRBD2 (6 bases). Germline CDR1 and CDR2: SGHTA and FQGNSA. V was trimmed by 1 base and J by 0 bases, leaving 12 bases between them. The CDR3 has 16 residues. CDR3 region: CASSLEGLMYQETQYF. The CDR3 DNA is TGTGCCAGCAGCTTAGAGGGACTCATGTACCAAGAGACCCAGTACTTC.

The gene calls are TRBV9 and TRBJ2-5; 7 positions match TRBD1. The CDR3 totals 13 residues. Trimming removed 6 bases from V and 2 bases from J; junction bases left unmatched: 4. CDR1 and CDR2 (germline): SGDLS, YYNGEE. CDR3 region: CASNRDRQETQYF. For the CDR3, the DNA is TGTGCCAGCAACCGGGACAGACAAGAGACCCAGTACTTC.

To note about this clone: Other nucleotide sequences from this sample produce the same CDR3. The J gene is TRBJ2-3, the V gene TRBV18; D remains unclear. The CDR3 totals 13 residues. V lost 2 bases and J lost 5, with 8 bases in between. Looked up from germline, CDR1 is KGHSH and CDR2 is LQKENI. CDR3 sequence reads: CASSPVSGDTQYF. The CDR3 DNA sequence: TGTGCCAGCTCACCAGTATCGGGAGATACGCAGTATTTT.

This chain connects TRBV5-1 to TRBJ1-4; D may be TRBD1 (5 bases). The length of the CDR3 is 14 residues. Germline loops: CDR1 SGHRS, CDR2 YFSETQ. V lost 4 bases and J lost 8, with 15 bases in between. CDR3 DNA: TGCGCCAGCAGCACGGACACCCCCGGGGAAAAACTGTTTTTT. This encodes CASSTDTPGEKLFF.

The chain carries TRBV9 and TRBJ2-7; TRBD2 aligns across 8 bases. Per germline, CDR1 SGDLS and CDR2 YYNGEE. With 10 bases clipped from V and 2 bases from J, the junction kept 11 bases outside the gene matches. This CDR3 contains 14 residues. CDR3 DNA sequence: TGTGCCGCAACTCCAGGCGGGAGGACCTACGAGCAGTACTTC. The encoded protein is CAATPGGRTYEQYF.

This chain joins TRBV5-1 and TRBJ1-5, with 7 bases aligning to TRBD1. Germline V lookup: CDR1 SGHRS, CDR2 YFSETQ. The CDR3 spans 17 residues. V lost 0 bases to trimming and J lost 2 bases; unmatched junction nucleotides: 8. The DNA of the CDR3 is TGCGCCAGCAGCTTGGGGGACAGCCTAATCGGCAATCAGCCCCAGCATTTT. Translated: CASSLGDSLIGNQPQHF. The whole variable domain, filled in from reference TRBV5-1 and TRBJ1-5, reads KAGVTQTPRYLIKTRGQQVTLSCSPISGHRSVSWYQQTPGQGLQFLFEYFSETQRNKGNFPGRFSGRQFSNSRSEMNVSTLELGDSALYLCASSLGDSLIGNQPQHFGDGTRLSIL.

The chain carries TRBV15 and TRBJ2-6; D call uncertain. The V gene's germline CDR1 is LNHNV and CDR2 YYDKDF (reference sequence). V was shortened by 2 bases and J by 4 bases, with 9 bases between the two germline ends. The CDR3 runs to 15 residues. CDR3 residues: CATSRQADGANVLTF. The CDR3 coding sequence is TGTGCCACCAGCAGACAGGCGGACGGGGCCAACGTCCTGACTTTC.

In its sample, this clone was seen a few times. This CDR3 is also generated by other DNA sequences in the sample. CDR3 nucleotide sequence: TGTGCCAGCTCTCAGGGTCGTGACACTGAAGCTTTCTTT. As protein: CASSQGRDTEAFF. The rearrangement uses TRBV18 and TRBJ1-1, with D perhaps TRBD1 (5 bases). Trimming removed 6 bases at V and 3 bases at J, with 11 bases between. CDR3 size: 13 residues. The germline gives CDR1 KGHSH, CDR2 LQKENI. The complete variable domain, with remaining parts taken from reference TRBV18 and TRBJ1-1, reads NAGVMQNPRHLVRRRGQEARLRCSPMKGHSHVYWYRQLPEEGLKFMVYLQKENIIDESGMPKERFSAEFPKEGPSILRIQQVVRGDSAAYFCASSQGRDTEAFFGQGTRLTVV.

This chain connects TRBV9 to TRBJ2-2; D is undetermined. The V gene's germline CDR1 is SGDLS and CDR2 YYNGEE. The length of the CDR3 is 16 residues. Trimming left V 6 bases short and J 7 bases short, with 22 bases between. The CDR3 nucleotides read TGTGCCAGCACCCCAGAGGCCCGATTGTCGGGCGGGGAGCTGTTTTTT. Amino acids: CASTPEARLSGGELFF.

This sequence joins TRBV28 and TRBJ2-2; tentatively, D is TRBD1 or TRBD2 (5 bases each). The V gene's germline CDR1 is MDHEN and CDR2 SYDVKM. The V and J ends lost 10 bases and 3 bases respectively, with 18 bases between them. This CDR3 spans 15 amino acids. The CDR3 protein is CATIHRDGYTGELFF. As DNA, the CDR3 is TGTGCCACGATACACCGGGACGGGTACACCGGGGAGCTGTTTTTT.

The chain has TRBV5-1 and TRBJ1-2, with TRBD1 matching 9 bases. The CDR3 consists of 14 residues. Germline values: CDR1 SGHRS, CDR2 YFSETQ. With 3 bases clipped from V and 7 bases from J, the junction kept 7 bases outside the gene matches. The DNA for the CDR3 is TGCGCCAGCAGCTCCCCAGAGGACAGGGGTGGCTACACCTTC. Translating gives CASSSPEDRGGYTF.

The chain links TRBV29-1 to TRBJ2-7; 9 bases align to TRBD2. The germline gives CDR1 SQVTM, CDR2 ANQGSEA. The CDR3 loop spans 15 amino acids. With 4 bases clipped from V and 5 bases from J, the junction kept 12 bases outside the gene matches. The CDR3 reads CSVGSRLREGDEQYF. DNA of the CDR3: TGCAGCGTTGGTTCACGTTTGCGGGAGGGGGACGAGCAGTACTTC.

The chain employs TRBV4-1 and TRBJ2-5; TRBD2 matches at 7 bases. The DNA end is a closer match to TRBJ2-7, so the J assignment may be wrong. Germline V gives CDR1 MGHRA, CDR2 YSYEKL. The CDR3 runs to 15 residues. DNA of the CDR3: TGCGCCAGCAGCCAAGTGCGAGCGGGACTGGACGAGCAGTACTTC. Translating it yields CASSQVRAGLDEQYF.

The V and J genes are TRBV9 and TRBJ2-5; 7 nucleotides line up with TRBD1. V lost 4 bases to trimming and J lost 1 base; unmatched junction nucleotides: 7. The CDR3 runs 15 residues. Germline V gives CDR1 SGDLS, CDR2 YYNGEE. The CDR3 here is CASSTLSGGQETQYF. CDR3 coding DNA: TGTGCCAGCAGCACCCTTTCAGGGGGCCAAGAGACCCAGTACTTC. Full variable domain (rest looked up from reference TRBV9 and TRBJ2-5): DSGVTQTPKHLITATGQRVTLRCSPRSGDLSVYWYQQSLDQGLQFLIQYYNGEERAKGNILERFSAQQFPDLHSELNLSSLELGDSALYFCASSTLSGGQETQYFGPGTRLLVL.

This rearrangement joins TRBV28 to TRBJ1-3, with a weak D call TRBD1 (6 bases). The CDR3 runs 16 residues. Germline CDR1 reads MDHEN; CDR2 reads SYDVKM. V was trimmed by 2 bases and J by 2 bases, leaving 13 bases between them. The CDR3 DNA follows: TGTGCCAGCAGTTTAGGGGCAGGGGCCCCTGGAAACACCATATATTTT. Residues: CASSLGAGAPGNTIYF.

This clone occurred once. The chain uses TRBV11-2 and TRBJ1-2; the D gene is possibly TRBD1 (5 bases). V lost 1 base, J lost 3 bases, and 9 bases lay in between. Germline CDR1 reads SGHAT; CDR2 reads FQNNGV. This CDR3 comprises 14 residues. In DNA form, the CDR3 reads TGTGCCAGCAGCTTAGGACAGTGGGACTATGGCTACACCTTC. Amino acid sequence: CASSLGQWDYGYTF.

The rearrangement uses TRBV7-9 and TRBJ1-2; D ambiguous. Germline assignment: CDR1 SEHNR and CDR2 FQNEAQ (reference sequence). The CDR3 runs to 18 residues. The V end lost 1 base, the J end lost 1 base, and 19 bases lay between the germline ends. CDR3 coding DNA: TGTGCCAGCAGCTTAGGAGAAGGTGGCATTAGATTTAACTATGGCTACACCTTC. Protein product: CASSLGEGGIRFNYGYTF.